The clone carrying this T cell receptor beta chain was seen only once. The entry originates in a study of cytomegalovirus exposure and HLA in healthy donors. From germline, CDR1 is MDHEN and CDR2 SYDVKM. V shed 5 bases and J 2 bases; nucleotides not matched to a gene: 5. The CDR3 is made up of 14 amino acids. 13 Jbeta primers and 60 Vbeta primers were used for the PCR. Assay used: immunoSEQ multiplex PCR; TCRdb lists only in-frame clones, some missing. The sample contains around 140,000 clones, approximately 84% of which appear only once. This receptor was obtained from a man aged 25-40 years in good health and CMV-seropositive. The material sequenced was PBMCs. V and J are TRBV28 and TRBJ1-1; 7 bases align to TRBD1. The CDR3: CASSPYRGNTEAFF. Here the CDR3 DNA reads TGTGCCAGCAGTCCCTACAGGGGTAACACTGAAGCTTTCTTT.